This section outlines one T cell receptor beta chain sequence together with its context. The sample has other DNA sequences that encode this CDR3 too. The record originates from a study of blood T cell repertoires in COVID-19. There are 13 residues in the CDR3. Unmatched junction bases numbered 6, after V lost 6 bases and J lost 5 bases. Per germline, CDR1 SEHNR and CDR2 FQNEAQ (reference sequence). Clones were sequenced by immunoSEQ multiplex PCR, and TCRdb holds only the in-frame ones, with some missing. The sample has 200,000 to 300,000 clones; about four fifths are singletons. This rearrangement joins TRBV7-9 to TRBJ1-1; 7 nucleotides align to TRBD1. This TCR came from a man older than 75 with acute or convalescent COVID-19. Material: peripheral blood. The CDR3 DNA is TGTGCCAGCAGTCTACAGGGGAGAACTGAAGCTTTCTTT. This translates into CASSLQGRTEAFF.